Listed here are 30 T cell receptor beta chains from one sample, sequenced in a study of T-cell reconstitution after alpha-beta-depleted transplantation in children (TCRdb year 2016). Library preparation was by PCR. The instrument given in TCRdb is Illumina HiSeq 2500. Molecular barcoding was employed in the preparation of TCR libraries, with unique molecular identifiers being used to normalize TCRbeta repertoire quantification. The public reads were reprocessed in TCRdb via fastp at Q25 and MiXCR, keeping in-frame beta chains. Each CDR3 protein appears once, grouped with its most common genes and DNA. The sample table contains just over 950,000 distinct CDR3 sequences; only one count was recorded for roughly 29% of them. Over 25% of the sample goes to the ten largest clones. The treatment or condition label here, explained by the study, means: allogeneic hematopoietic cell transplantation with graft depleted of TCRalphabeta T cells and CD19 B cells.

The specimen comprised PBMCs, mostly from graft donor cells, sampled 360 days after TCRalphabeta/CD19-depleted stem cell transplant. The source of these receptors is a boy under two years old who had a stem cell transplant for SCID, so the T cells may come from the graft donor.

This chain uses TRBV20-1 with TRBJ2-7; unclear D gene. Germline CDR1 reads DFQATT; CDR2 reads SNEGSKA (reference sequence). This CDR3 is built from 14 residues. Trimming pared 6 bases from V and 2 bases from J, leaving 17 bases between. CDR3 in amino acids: CSARWTEQPYEQYF. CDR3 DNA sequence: TGCAGTGCCAGGTGGACGGAACAACCCTACGAGCAGTACTTC.

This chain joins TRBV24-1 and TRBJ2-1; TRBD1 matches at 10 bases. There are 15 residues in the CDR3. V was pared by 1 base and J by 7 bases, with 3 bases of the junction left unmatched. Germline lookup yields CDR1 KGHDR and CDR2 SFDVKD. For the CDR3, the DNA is TGTGCCACCAGTGATTTCGGGACAGGGGTAAATGAGCAGTTCTTC. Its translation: CATSDFGTGVNEQFF.

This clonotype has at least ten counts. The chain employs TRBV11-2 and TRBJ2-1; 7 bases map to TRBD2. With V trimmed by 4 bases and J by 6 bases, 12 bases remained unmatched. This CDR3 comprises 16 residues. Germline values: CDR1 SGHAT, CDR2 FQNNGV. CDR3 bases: TGTGCCAGCAGCTCATTAGCGGGTCTAAGGGCCAATGAGCAGTTCTTC. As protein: CASSSLAGLRANEQFF.

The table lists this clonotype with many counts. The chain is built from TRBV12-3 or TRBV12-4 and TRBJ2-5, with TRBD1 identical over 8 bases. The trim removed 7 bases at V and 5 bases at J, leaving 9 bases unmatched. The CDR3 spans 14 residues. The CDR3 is CASTTRTGRETQYF. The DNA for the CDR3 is TGTGCCAGCACAACCCGGACAGGGCGGGAGACCCAGTACTTC.

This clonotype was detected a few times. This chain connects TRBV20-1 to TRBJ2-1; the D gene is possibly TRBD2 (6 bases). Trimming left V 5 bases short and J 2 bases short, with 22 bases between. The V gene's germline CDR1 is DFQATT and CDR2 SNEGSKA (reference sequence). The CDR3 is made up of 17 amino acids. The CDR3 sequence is CSAPERIFAGPYNEQFF. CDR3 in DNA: TGCAGTGCTCCCGAGAGGATATTTGCGGGGCCCTACAATGAGCAGTTCTTC.

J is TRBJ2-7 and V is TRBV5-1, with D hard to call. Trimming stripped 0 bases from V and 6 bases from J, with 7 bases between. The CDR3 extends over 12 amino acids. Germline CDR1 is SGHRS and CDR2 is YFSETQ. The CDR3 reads CASSLVVGEQYF. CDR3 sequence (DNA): TGCGCCAGCAGCTTGGTAGTCGGCGAGCAGTACTTC.

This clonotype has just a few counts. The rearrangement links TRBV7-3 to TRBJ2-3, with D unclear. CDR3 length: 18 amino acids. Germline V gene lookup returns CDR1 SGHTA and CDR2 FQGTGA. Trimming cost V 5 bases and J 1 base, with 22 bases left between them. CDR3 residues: CASSPTWGSNLRTDTQYF. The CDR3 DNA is TGTGCCAGCAGCCCAACCTGGGGAAGCAATCTTCGCACAGATACGCAGTATTTT. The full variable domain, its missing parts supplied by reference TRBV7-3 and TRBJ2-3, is GAGVSQTPSNKVTEKGKYVELRCDPISGHTALYWYRQSLGQGPEFLIYFQGTGAADDSGLPNDRFFAVRPEGSVSTLKIQRTERGDSAVYLCASSPTWGSNLRTDTQYFGPGTRLTVL.

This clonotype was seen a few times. The CDR3 loop is CASSPASGWANYGYTF. The CDR3 bases are TGTGCCAGCAGCCCAGCATCAGGGTGGGCTAACTATGGCTACACCTTC. This chain uses TRBV9 with TRBJ1-2, with D tentatively TRBD1 (5 bases). This CDR3 contains 16 residues. Germline V gene data show CDR1 as SGDLS and CDR2 as YYNGEE. With 4 bases removed from V and 0 bases from J, the gap between germline ends came to 16 bases. Full variable domain (rest looked up from reference TRBV9 and TRBJ1-2): DSGVTQTPKHLITATGQRVTLRCSPRSGDLSVYWYQQSLDQGLQFLIQYYNGEERAKGNILERFSAQQFPDLHSELNLSSLELGDSALYFCASSPASGWANYGYTFGSGTRLTVV.

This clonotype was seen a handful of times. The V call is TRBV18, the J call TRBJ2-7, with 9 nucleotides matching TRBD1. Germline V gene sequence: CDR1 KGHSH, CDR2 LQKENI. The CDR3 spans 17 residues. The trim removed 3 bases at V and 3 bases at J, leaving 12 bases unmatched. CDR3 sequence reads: CASSPLDHRGLRYEQYF. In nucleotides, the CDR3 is TGTGCCAGCTCACCCCTCGACCACAGGGGGCTCCGCTACGAGCAGTACTTC.

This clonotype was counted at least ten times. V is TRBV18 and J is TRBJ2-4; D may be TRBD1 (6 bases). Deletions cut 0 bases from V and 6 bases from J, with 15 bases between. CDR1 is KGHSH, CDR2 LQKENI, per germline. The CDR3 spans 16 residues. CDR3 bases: TGTGCCAGCTCACCACCCACCCGGACAGACCTAAACATTCAGTACTTC. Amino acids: CASSPPTRTDLNIQYF.

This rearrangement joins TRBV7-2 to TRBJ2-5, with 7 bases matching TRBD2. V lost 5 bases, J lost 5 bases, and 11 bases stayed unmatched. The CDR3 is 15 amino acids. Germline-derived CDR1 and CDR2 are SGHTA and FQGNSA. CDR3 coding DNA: TGTGCCAGCAGCCGCCGCCGACTAGCCGTCGAGACCCAGTACTTC. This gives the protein CASSRRRLAVETQYF. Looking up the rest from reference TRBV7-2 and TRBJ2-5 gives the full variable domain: GAGVSQSPSNKVTEKGKDVELRCDPISGHTALYWYRQSLGQGLEFLIYFQGNSAPDKSGLPSDRFSAERTGGSVSTLTIQRTQQEDSAVYLCASSRRRLAVETQYFGPGTRLLVL.

CDR3 amino acids: CASSLTGLNNYGYTF. The DNA of the CDR3 is TGCGCCAGCAGCTTGACAGGCCTGAATAACTATGGCTACACCTTC. The genes are TRBV5-1 and TRBJ1-2, with D perhaps matching TRBD1 (5 bases). This CDR3 is built from 15 residues. Trimming pared 1 base from V and 1 base from J, leaving 11 bases between. The germline CDR1 and CDR2 sequences are SGHRS and YFSETQ.

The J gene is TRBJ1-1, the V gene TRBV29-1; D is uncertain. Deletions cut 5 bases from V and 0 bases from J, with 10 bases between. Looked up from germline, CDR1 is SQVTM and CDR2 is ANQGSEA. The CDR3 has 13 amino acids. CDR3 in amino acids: CSVRALMNTEAFF. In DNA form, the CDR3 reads TGCAGCGTTCGGGCGCTCATGAACACTGAAGCTTTCTTT.

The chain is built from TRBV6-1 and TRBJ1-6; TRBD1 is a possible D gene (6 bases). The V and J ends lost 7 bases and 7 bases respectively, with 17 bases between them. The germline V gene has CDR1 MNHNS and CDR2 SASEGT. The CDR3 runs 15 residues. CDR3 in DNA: TGTGCCAGCAAGACCTCACGGGGGCCCAATTCACCCCTCCACTTT. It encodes CASKTSRGPNSPLHF.

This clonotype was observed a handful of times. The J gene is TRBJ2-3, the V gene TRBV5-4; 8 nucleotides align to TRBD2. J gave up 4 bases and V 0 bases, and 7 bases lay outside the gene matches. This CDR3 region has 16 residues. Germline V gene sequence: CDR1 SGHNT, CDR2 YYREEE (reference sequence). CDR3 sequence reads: CASSLDGAGGADTQYF. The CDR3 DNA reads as TGTGCCAGCAGCTTGGACGGGGCGGGGGGCGCAGATACGCAGTATTTT.

In DNA, the CDR3 is TGTGCCAGCACTAGAGGCGGCGTTTCCTACGAGCAGTACTTC. It yields the protein CASTRGGVSYEQYF. V usage is TRBV28 and J usage is TRBJ2-7, with unresolved D. Germline CDR1 reads MDHEN; CDR2 reads SYDVKM. CDR3 length: 14 amino acids. V was clipped by 7 bases and J by 1 base, with 14 bases between them.

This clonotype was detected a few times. The CDR3, as DNA: TGTGCCAGTAGTATCTCCCCCCCTCGCAGGGGGCGGAACACTGAAGCTTTCTTT. Protein product: CASSISPPRRGRNTEAFF. J is TRBJ1-1 and V is TRBV19, with 8 bases that match TRBD1. CDR1 is LNHDA, CDR2 SQIVND, per germline (reference sequence). The CDR3 sequence is 18 residues long. Losses at the gene ends were 3 bases for V and 1 base for J; bases not matched to a gene: 13.

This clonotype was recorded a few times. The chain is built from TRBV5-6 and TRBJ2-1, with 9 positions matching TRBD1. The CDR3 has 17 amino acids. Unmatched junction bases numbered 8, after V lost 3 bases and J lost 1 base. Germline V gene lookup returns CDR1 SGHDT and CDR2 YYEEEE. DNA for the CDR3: TGTGCCAGCAGCTACGGGACAGGGATTTGGTCCTACAATGAGCAGTTCTTC. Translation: CASSYGTGIWSYNEQFF.

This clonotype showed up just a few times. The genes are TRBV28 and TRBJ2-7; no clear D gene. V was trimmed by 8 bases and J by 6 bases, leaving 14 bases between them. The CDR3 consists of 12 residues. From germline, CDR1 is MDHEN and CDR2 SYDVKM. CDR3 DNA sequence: TGTGCCAGCGCCTCGTCTGAACGCGAGCAGTACTTC. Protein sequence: CASASSEREQYF.

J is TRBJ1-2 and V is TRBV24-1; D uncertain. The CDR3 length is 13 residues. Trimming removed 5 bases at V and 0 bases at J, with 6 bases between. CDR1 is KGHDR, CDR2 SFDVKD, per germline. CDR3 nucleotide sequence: TGTGCCACCAGTGTTGATTCTAACTATGGCTACACCTTC. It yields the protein CATSVDSNYGYTF.

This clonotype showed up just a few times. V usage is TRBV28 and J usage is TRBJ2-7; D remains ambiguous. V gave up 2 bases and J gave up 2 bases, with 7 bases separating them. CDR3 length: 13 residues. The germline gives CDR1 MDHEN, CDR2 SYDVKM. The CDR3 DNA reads TGTGCCAGCAGTTTACCGCCCCCCTACGAGCAGTACTTC. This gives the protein CASSLPPPYEQYF.

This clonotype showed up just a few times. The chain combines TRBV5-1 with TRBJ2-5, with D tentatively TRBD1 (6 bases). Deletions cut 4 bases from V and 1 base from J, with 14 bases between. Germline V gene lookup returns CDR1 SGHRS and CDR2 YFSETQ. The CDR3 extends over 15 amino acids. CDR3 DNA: TGCGCCAGCAGCCGACAGGAGTCCCTCCAAGAGACCCAGTACTTC. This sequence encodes CASSRQESLQETQYF.

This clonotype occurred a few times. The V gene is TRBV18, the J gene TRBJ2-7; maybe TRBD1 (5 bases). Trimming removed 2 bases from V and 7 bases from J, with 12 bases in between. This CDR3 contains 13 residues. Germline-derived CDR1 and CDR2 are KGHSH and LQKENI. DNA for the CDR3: TGTGCCAGCTCACCAACGACAGTCAGGGAGCAGTACTTC. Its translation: CASSPTTVREQYF.

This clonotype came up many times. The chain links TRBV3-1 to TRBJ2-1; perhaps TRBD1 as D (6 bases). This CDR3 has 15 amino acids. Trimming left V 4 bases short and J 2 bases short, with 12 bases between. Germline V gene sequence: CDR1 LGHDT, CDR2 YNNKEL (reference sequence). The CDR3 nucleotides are TGTGCCAGCAGCCCTCAGGGGCTACCCTACAATGAGCAGTTCTTC. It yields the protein CASSPQGLPYNEQFF.

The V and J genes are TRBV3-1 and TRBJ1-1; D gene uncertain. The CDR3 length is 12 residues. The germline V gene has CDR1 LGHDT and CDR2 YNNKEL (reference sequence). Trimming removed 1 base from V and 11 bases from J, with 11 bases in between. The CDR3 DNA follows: TGTGCCAGCAGCCAAGGTCGATCGAGGGCTTTCTTT. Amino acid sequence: CASSQGRSRAFF.

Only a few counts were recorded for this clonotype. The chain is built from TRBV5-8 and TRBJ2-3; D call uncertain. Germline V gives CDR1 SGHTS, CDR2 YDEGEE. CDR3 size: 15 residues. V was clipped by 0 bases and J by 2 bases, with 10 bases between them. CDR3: CASSLAPGDTDTQYF. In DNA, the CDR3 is TGTGCCAGCAGCTTGGCCCCTGGGGACACAGATACGCAGTATTTT. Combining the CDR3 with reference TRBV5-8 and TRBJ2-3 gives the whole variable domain EAGVTQSPTHLIKTRGQQATLRCSPISGHTSVYWYQQALGLGLQFLLWYDEGEERNRGNFPPRFSGRQFPNYSSELNVNALELEDSALYLCASSLAPGDTDTQYFGPGTRLTVL.

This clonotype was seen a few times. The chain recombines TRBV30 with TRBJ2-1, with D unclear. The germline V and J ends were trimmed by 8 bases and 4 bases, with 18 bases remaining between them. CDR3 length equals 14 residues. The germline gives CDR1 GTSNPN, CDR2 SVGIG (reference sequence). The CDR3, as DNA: TGTGCCGGAGCCAGAGCCAGCAGTTACAATGAGCAGTTCTTC. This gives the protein CAGARASSYNEQFF.

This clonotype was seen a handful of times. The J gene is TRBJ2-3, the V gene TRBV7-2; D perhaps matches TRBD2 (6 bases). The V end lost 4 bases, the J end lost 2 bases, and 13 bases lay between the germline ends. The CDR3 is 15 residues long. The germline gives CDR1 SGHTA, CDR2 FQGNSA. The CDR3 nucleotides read TGTGCCAGCAGCTCCATGGGACTCGACACAGATACGCAGTATTTT. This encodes CASSSMGLDTDTQYF.

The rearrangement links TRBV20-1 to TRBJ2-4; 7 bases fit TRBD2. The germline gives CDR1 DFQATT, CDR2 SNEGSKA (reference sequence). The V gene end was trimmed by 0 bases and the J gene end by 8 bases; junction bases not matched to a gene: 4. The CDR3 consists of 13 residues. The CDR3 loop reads CSARDGGRDIQYF. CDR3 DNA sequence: TGCAGTGCTAGAGATGGGGGGAGGGACATTCAGTACTTC.

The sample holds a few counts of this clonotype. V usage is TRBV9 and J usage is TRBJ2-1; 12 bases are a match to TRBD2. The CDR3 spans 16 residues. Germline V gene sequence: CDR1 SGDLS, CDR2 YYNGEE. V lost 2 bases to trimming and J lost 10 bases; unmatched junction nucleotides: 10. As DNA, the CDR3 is TGTGCCAGCAGCGTCTCCGGGACTAGCGGGTCCGGGGAGCAGTTCTTC. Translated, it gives CASSVSGTSGSGEQFF.